This T cell receptor beta chain is drawn from a study of T cells in Graves' hyperthyroidism and ophthalmopathy. The CDR3 totals 14 residues. With V trimmed by 10 bases and J by 6 bases, 11 bases remained unmatched. CDR1 and CDR2 from the germline V gene are SNHLY and FYNNEI. This clonotype occurred many times. What it binds is unknown. Study-level points and caveats: Progression to ophthalmopathy was predicted a median of roughly 6.8 months early. Most thyroid clonotypes that were expanded above 0.001 also turned up in blood.

Using more than 7.5 ml of fresh peripheral blood, PBMCs were prepared. Amplification targeted TCR beta CDR3 regions from RNA transcripts. The HTBI primer set served for first-round RT-PCR of the TCR CDR3. TCRdb reanalysed the multiplex PCR reads using MiXCR and keeps one entry per CDR3 protein. The data show roughly 630,000 distinct CDR3 sequences, 15% to 18% seen once. The source is a woman in her 30s with Graves' hyperthyroidism. The chain employs TRBV2 and TRBJ2-1; TRBD2 matches at 8 bases. Sequenced material: blood. This CDR3 is CATTESREGNEQFF. The CDR3 DNA follows: TGTGCCACCACGGAGTCACGGGAGGGCAATGAGCAGTTCTTC.